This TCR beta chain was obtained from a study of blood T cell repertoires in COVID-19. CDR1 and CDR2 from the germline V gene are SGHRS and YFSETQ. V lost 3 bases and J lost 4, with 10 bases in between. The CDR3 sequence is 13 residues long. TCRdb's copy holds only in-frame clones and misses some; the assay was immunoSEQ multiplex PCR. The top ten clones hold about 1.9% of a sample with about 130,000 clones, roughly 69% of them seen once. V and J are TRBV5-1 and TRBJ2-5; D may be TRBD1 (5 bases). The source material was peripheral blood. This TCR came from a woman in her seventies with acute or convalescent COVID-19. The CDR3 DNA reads TGCGCCAGCAGCTCAGGGTTAGTAGAGACCCAGTACTTC. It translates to CASSSGLVETQYF. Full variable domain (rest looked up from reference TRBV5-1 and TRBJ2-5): KAGVTQTPRYLIKTRGQQVTLSCSPISGHRSVSWYQQTPGQGLQFLFEYFSETQRNKGNFPGRFSGRQFSNSRSEMNVSTLELGDSALYLCASSSGLVETQYFGPGTRLLVL.